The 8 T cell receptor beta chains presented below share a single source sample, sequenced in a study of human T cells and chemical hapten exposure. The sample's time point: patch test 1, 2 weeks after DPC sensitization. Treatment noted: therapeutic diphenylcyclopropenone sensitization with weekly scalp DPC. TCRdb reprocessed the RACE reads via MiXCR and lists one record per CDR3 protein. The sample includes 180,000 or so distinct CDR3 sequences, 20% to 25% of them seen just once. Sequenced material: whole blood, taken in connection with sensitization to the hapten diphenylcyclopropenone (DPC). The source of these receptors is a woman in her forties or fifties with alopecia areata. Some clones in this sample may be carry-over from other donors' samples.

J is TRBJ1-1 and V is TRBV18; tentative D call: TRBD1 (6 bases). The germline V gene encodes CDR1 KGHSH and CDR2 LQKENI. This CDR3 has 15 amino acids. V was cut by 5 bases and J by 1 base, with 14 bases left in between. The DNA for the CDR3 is TGTGCCAGCTCAGGGCTACAGGGACCGAACACTGAAGCTTTCTTT. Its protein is CASSGLQGPNTEAFF.

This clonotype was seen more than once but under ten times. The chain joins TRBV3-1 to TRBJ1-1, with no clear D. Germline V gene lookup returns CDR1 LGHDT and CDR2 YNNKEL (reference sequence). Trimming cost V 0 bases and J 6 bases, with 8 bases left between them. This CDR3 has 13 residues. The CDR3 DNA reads TGTGCCAGCAGCCAAGATGGGGTATCTGAAGCTTTCTTT. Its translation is CASSQDGVSEAFF.

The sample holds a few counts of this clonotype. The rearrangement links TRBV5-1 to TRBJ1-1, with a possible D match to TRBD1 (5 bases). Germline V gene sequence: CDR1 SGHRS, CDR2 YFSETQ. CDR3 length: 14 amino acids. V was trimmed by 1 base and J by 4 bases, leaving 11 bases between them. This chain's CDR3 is CASSLYQGGTEAFF. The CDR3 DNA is TGCGCCAGCAGCTTGTATCAGGGTGGCACTGAAGCTTTCTTT.

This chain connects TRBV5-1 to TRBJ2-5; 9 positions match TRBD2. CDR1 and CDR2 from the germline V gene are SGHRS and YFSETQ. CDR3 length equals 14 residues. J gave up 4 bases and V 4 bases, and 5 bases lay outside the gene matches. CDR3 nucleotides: TGCGCCAGCAGCGAAGCGGGGGGCTCAGAGACCCAGTACTTC. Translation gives CASSEAGGSETQYF.

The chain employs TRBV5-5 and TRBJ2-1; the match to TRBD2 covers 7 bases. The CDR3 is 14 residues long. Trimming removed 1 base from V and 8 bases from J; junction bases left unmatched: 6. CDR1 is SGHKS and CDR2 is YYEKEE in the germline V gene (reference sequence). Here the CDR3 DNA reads TGTGCCAGCAGCTTGCTGGCGGGAGCCCATGAGCAGTTCTTC. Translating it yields CASSLLAGAHEQFF.

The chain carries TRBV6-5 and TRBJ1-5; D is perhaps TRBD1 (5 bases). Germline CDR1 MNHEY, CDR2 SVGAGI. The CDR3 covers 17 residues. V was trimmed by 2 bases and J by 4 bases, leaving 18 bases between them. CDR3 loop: CASSYESPTPGNQPQHF. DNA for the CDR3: TGTGCCAGCAGTTACGAGTCACCGACCCCAGGGAATCAGCCCCAGCATTTT.

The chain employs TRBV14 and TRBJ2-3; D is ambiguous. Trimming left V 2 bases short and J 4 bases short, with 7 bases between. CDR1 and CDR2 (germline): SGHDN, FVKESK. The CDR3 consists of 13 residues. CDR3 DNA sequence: TGTGCCAGCAGCCAATTCAACGCAGATACGCAGTATTTT. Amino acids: CASSQFNADTQYF. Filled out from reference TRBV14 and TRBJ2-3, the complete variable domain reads EAGVTQFPSHSVIEKGQTVTLRCDPISGHDNLYWYRRVMGKEIKFLLHFVKESKQDESGMPNNRFLAERTGGTYSTLKVQPAELEDSGVYFCASSQFNADTQYFGPGTRLTVL.

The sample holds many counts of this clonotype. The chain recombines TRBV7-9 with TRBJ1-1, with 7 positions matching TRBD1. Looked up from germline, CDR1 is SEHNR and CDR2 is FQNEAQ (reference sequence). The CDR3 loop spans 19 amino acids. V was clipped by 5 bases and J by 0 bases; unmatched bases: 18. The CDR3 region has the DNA TGTGCCAGCAGCCACCCGGGAGGCAGGGGGGCGAGGATGAACACTGAAGCTTTCTTT. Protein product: CASSHPGGRGARMNTEAFF.